This T cell receptor beta chain was found in a study of post-analysis software for immune sequencing data. Study outcomes and limitations: Strong co-clustering by F measure was evident for samples that had been prepared in the same batch. Included in a set of a few TRBV segments more frequent in patients than controls were TRBV5-6, TRBV5-1 and TRBV20-1.

Worth noting for this clonotype: Its antigen is as yet unknown.

The CDR3 contains 17 residues. Trimming cost V 3 bases and J 0 bases; bases outside gene matches: 6. Germline values: CDR1 SGHVS, CDR2 FNYEAQ. Every TCR beta cDNA library bore unique molecular identifiers. cDNA molecules numbering some 500,000 came from roughly 1 to 10 million T cells. TCRdb reanalysed the PCR reads using MiXCR and keeps one entry per CDR3 protein. The repertoire has around 440,000 distinct CDR3 sequences, around 40% of them found once; the top ten carry roughly 12%. Sequences were obtained from blood. This TCR was sampled from a girl aged 10-17 years with multiple sclerosis. This chain links TRBV7-6 with TRBJ2-7; 12 bases map to TRBD2. The DNA of the CDR3 is TGTGCCAGCAGCTTGACTAGCGGGAGTTTGGGCTCCTACGAGCAGTACTTC. This translates into CASSLTSGSLGSYEQYF.